Below are 5 T cell receptor beta chains sequenced from a single sample in a study of blood T cell repertoires in COVID-19. Sequencing was performed with immunoSEQ multiplex PCR; in TCRdb, only in-frame clones are kept and a portion is missing. The sample consists of about 270,000 clones, approximately 90% of them appearing once. What was sequenced was PBMCs or T cells enriched from blood (not recorded which). All receptors come from a woman aged 50 to 65 who had recovered from COVID-19.

This clone appeared a single time. In DNA, the CDR3 is TGTGCCAGCACTGGACAGGGCAGTCTCCACGAGCAGTACTTC. It encodes CASTGQGSLHEQYF. V is TRBV6-5 and J is TRBJ2-7; 8 bases agree with TRBD1. V gave up 7 bases and J gave up 5 bases; unmatched junction bases: 10. Germline lookup yields CDR1 MNHEY and CDR2 SVGAGI. The CDR3 contains 14 residues.

The CDR3 nucleotides read TGTGCCAGCAGTGAATTTGGGGCGACTAATGAAAAACTGTTTTTT. Translated, it gives CASSEFGATNEKLFF. The V call is TRBV25-1, the J call TRBJ1-4, with D perhaps matching TRBD1 (5 bases). CDR1 is MGHDK and CDR2 is SYGVNS in the germline V gene. Trimming removed 1 base at V and 2 bases at J, with 8 bases between. The CDR3 runs 15 residues.

The chain uses TRBV5-1 and TRBJ1-1; D uncertain. The CDR3 consists of 13 residues. With 0 bases removed from V and 7 bases from J, the gap between germline ends came to 10 bases. Germline V CDR1 and CDR2: SGHRS, YFSETQ. The DNA for the CDR3 is TGCGCCAGCAGCTTGGGAGTTTCAGGTGAAGCTTTCTTT. This gives the protein CASSLGVSGEAFF. Full variable domain (remainder filled in from reference TRBV5-1 and TRBJ1-1): KAGVTQTPRYLIKTRGQQVTLSCSPISGHRSVSWYQQTPGQGLQFLFEYFSETQRNKGNFPGRFSGRQFSNSRSEMNVSTLELGDSALYLCASSLGVSGEAFFGQGTRLTVV.

The chain is built from TRBV7-2 and TRBJ1-5; D is uncertain. The CDR3 sequence is 18 residues long. Trimming stripped 1 base from V and 3 bases from J, with 19 bases between. Germline CDR1 and CDR2: SGHTA and FQGNSA. This chain's CDR3 is CASSLEALTQVSNQPQHF. The CDR3 DNA is TGTGCCAGCAGCTTAGAAGCCCTGACGCAGGTCTCCAATCAGCCCCAGCATTTT.

This chain connects TRBV27 to TRBJ2-5; TRBD2 matches 8 bases. The CDR3 spans 16 residues. Germline CDR1 MNHEY, CDR2 SMNVEV (reference sequence). Unmatched junction bases numbered 9, after V lost 2 bases and J lost 4 bases. The CDR3, as DNA: TGTGCCAGCAGTTTACGAGCGGGAGTAGGGGGAGAGACCCAGTACTTC. As protein: CASSLRAGVGGETQYF.